This entry is about one T cell receptor (beta chain). The CDR3 runs to 16 residues. Between the trimmed V and J ends, which lost 5 bases and 2 bases, there was a span of 18 bases. CDR1 and CDR2 from the germline V gene are MNHEY and SMNVEV (reference sequence). PCR was performed using 60 Vbeta and 13 Jbeta primers. Profiling relied on immunoSEQ multiplex PCR, and the TCRdb table lists in-frame clones only, not all of them. This sample has over 65,000 clones, with more than 80% found just once. This entry belongs to a study of cytomegalovirus exposure and HLA in healthy donors. The chain has TRBV27 and TRBJ2-5; maybe TRBD2 (6 bases). The sequence was collected from a human donor in good health. The sequencing sample was made of PBMCs. In nucleotides, the CDR3 is TGTGCCAGCAGTCCCCGTTGGAGGGAAGGGCAAGAGACCCAGTACTTC. Translation gives CASSPRWREGQETQYF.